The present TCR beta chain was sequenced within a study of T cell changes during pregnancy in multiple sclerosis. This CDR3 has 15 amino acids. The germline V gene has CDR1 SGHRS and CDR2 YFSETQ. With 0 bases clipped from V and 8 bases from J, the junction kept 10 bases outside the gene matches. Libraries were prepared by immunoSEQ multiplex PCR; TCRdb keeps only in-frame clonotypes and omits some of them. The sample includes 57,000 or so clones, roughly 93% seen only once; the top ten take around 1.3%. V usage is TRBV5-1 and J usage is TRBJ1-2; the match to TRBD1 covers 7 bases. The sequencing here drew on peripheral blood, taken in the second trimester of pregnancy. The sequence derives from a female donor with multiple sclerosis, enrolled in a pregnancy study. The CDR3 spells CASSLAAGGGYGYTF. CDR3 nucleotides: TGCGCCAGCAGCTTGGCGGCAGGGGGTGGTTACGGCTACACCTTC.